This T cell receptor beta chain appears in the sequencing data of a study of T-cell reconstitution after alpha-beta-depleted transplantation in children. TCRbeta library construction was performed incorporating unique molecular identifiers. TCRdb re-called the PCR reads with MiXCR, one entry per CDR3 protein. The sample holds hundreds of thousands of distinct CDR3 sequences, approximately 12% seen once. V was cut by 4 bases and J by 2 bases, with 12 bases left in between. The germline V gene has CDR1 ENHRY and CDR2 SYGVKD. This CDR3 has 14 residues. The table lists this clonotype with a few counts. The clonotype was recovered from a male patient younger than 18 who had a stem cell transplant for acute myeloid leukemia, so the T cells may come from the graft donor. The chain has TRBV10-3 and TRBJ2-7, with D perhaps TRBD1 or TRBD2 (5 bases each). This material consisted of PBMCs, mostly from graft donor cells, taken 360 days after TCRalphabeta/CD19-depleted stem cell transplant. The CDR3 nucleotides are TGTGCCATCAGTGCGTGGGACGGCGCCTACGAGCAGTACTTC. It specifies CAISAWDGAYEQYF.